This T cell receptor beta chain appears in the sequencing data of a study of blood T cell repertoires in COVID-19. This clone was observed once. From germline, CDR1 is SGHVS and CDR2 FQNEAQ. The CDR3 totals 16 residues. Trimming pared 4 bases from V and 3 bases from J, leaving 19 bases between. Profiled with immunoSEQ multiplex PCR; TCRdb holds only in-frame clones, not every one. The table shows 70,000 or so clones, with roughly 89% occurring only once. Sequencing input: peripheral blood. The sequence was collected from a woman in her forties or fifties with acute or convalescent COVID-19. The chain is built from TRBV7-8 and TRBJ2-7, with D uncertain. CDR3 sequence reads: CASSSLAPVEYYEQYF. Here the CDR3 DNA reads TGTGCCAGCAGCTCCCTCGCCCCTGTCGAGTACTACGAGCAGTACTTC.